Sequencing of this T cell receptor beta chain was carried out in a study of CD8+ T cells in alopecia areata. With respect to this clone: Antigen: not known.

Regarding the study as a whole: The treated group had a single nonresponder, limiting CD8+ expansion-response conclusions. Especially in alopecia totalis/universalis, lesional scalp showed greater clonality than normal scalp did. Tissue-resident alphabeta T cells belonging to normal skin likewise get sequenced within scalp specimens.

The CDR3 sequence is 12 residues long. Trimming pared 2 bases from V and 4 bases from J, leaving 6 bases between. CDR1 is SGHDN, CDR2 FVKESK, per germline. Treatment meaning: oral pan-JAK inhibitor, 5-10 mg twice daily. Sequencing templates came from extracted RNA that was reverse transcribed into cDNA. TCRdb keeps only in-frame clones here, not all; method: immunoSEQ multiplex PCR. The sample has about 88,000 clones; roughly 46% are singletons. This receptor was taken from a human donor with alopecia areata. This chain joins TRBV14 and TRBJ2-7; D remains ambiguous. Sequencing was performed on CD8+ T cells sorted from blood, taken at week 24, from a patient treated with tofacitinib. For the CDR3, the DNA is TGTGCCAGCAGCCAAATGGTGTACGAGCAGTACTTC. Translation gives CASSQMVYEQYF. The entire variable domain, with the rest obtained from reference TRBV14 and TRBJ2-7, is as follows: EAGVTQFPSHSVIEKGQTVTLRCDPISGHDNLYWYRRVMGKEIKFLLHFVKESKQDESGMPNNRFLAERTGGTYSTLKVQPAELEDSGVYFCASSQMVYEQYFGPGTRLTVT.